The rows below give T cell receptor beta chains drawn from one sample of a study of blood T cell repertoires in COVID-19. Profiled with immunoSEQ multiplex PCR; TCRdb holds only in-frame clones, not every one. The table records roughly 49,000 clones, 87% of them present only once. The sequenced material came from peripheral blood. Receptor source: a man over 45 with active COVID-19. Both conserved end residues are part of each CDR3. Each record gives: V gene, J gene, D gene, CDR3 length, clone size, CDR3 DNA, CDR3 protein. A D gene is named only where the DNA matches it firmly. Clone sizes are given selectively: once, few, many, or a class where the clone is expanded.

v_call: TRBV12-5; j_call: TRBJ1-1; d_call: .; cdr3_length: 14; clone_size: .; cdr3_nt: TGTGCTAGTGGTTTGTGGTCTTCCGGCACTGAAGCTTTCTTT; cdr3_aa: CASGLWSSGTEAFF
v_call: TRBV6-5; j_call: TRBJ1-4; d_call: .; cdr3_length: 15; clone_size: .; cdr3_nt: TGTGCCAGCAGTTATAGGGGTGTCTATAATGAAAAACTGTTTTTT; cdr3_aa: CASSYRGVYNEKLFF
v_call: TRBV6-6; j_call: TRBJ2-3; d_call: TRBD2; cdr3_length: 12; clone_size: .; cdr3_nt: TGTGCCAGCAGTACCAGCGGGGGCGCGCAGTATTTT; cdr3_aa: CASSTSGGAQYF
v_call: TRBV6-4; j_call: TRBJ2-1; d_call: .; cdr3_length: 13; clone_size: .; cdr3_nt: TGTGCCAGCGCCCGAGGCCCCTACAATGAGCAGTTCTTC; cdr3_aa: CASARGPYNEQFF
v_call: TRBV5-1; j_call: TRBJ2-2; d_call: .; cdr3_length: 14; clone_size: .; cdr3_nt: TGCGCCAGCAGCCAGGCGAGTGGAACCGGGGAGCTGTTTTTT; cdr3_aa: CASSQASGTGELFF
v_call: TRBV14; j_call: TRBJ1-4; d_call: TRBD1; cdr3_length: 15; clone_size: .; cdr3_nt: TGTGCCAGCAGCCAAGGGACAGGGGGGTATGAAAAACTGTTTTTT; cdr3_aa: CASSQGTGGYEKLFF
v_call: TRBV29-1; j_call: TRBJ2-3; d_call: TRBD2; cdr3_length: 13; clone_size: .; cdr3_nt: TGCAGCGGGGAAGGGCTAGCGGAAACAACGCAGTATTTT; cdr3_aa: CSGEGLAETTQYF
v_call: TRBV2; j_call: TRBJ1-5; d_call: .; cdr3_length: 15; clone_size: .; cdr3_nt: TGTGCCAGCAGGGGGGCGGGTGATAGCAATCAGCCCCAGCATTTT; cdr3_aa: CASRGAGDSNQPQHF
v_call: TRBV11-3; j_call: TRBJ2-7; d_call: TRBD1; cdr3_length: 14; clone_size: .; cdr3_nt: TGTGCCAGCAGCGCCCGGGACAGGCCCTACGAGCAGTACTTC; cdr3_aa: CASSARDRPYEQYF
v_call: TRBV18; j_call: TRBJ2-1; d_call: TRBD2; cdr3_length: 17; clone_size: .; cdr3_nt: TGTGCCAGCTCACCAGGGACTAGCGGGGGGCCCTACAATGAGCAGTTCTTC; cdr3_aa: CASSPGTSGGPYNEQFF
v_call: TRBV10-3; j_call: TRBJ2-2; d_call: .; cdr3_length: 14; clone_size: .; cdr3_nt: TGTGCCATCAGTGAGTCAAGCTACACCGGGGAGCTGTTTTTT; cdr3_aa: CAISESSYTGELFF
v_call: TRBV18; j_call: TRBJ2-5; d_call: TRBD1; cdr3_length: 14; clone_size: .; cdr3_nt: TGTGCCAGCTCACCAAGGACAGGGGGAGAGACCCAGTACTTC; cdr3_aa: CASSPRTGGETQYF
v_call: TRBV5-4; j_call: TRBJ2-3; d_call: .; cdr3_length: 14; clone_size: .; cdr3_nt: TGTGCCAGCAGCTTTCCGGGGATCACAGATACGCAGTATTTT; cdr3_aa: CASSFPGITDTQYF
v_call: TRBV27; j_call: TRBJ2-1; d_call: .; cdr3_length: 16; clone_size: .; cdr3_nt: TGTGCCAGCAGTTTAAGGCCACCCTATCAGACTAATGAGCAGTTCTTC; cdr3_aa: CASSLRPPYQTNEQFF
v_call: TRBV6-6; j_call: TRBJ2-7; d_call: TRBD1; cdr3_length: 12; clone_size: .; cdr3_nt: TGTGCCAGCGGGGACAGATCCTACGAGCAGTACTTC; cdr3_aa: CASGDRSYEQYF
v_call: TRBV9; j_call: TRBJ1-4; d_call: .; cdr3_length: 14; clone_size: .; cdr3_nt: TGTGCCAGCAGCGCGGACATCGGAAGAGGAAAACTGTTTTTT; cdr3_aa: CASSADIGRGKLFF
v_call: TRBV7-9; j_call: TRBJ2-7; d_call: .; cdr3_length: 14; clone_size: once; cdr3_nt: TGTGCCAGCAGCTTCGACATCGGCGCCTACGAGCAGTACTTC; cdr3_aa: CASSFDIGAYEQYF
v_call: TRBV11-2; j_call: TRBJ1-2; d_call: .; cdr3_length: 14; clone_size: .; cdr3_nt: TGTGCCAGCAGCTCGCCCCGACACACCTATGGCTACACCTTC; cdr3_aa: CASSSPRHTYGYTF
v_call: TRBV15; j_call: TRBJ2-1; d_call: .; cdr3_length: 15; clone_size: .; cdr3_nt: TGTGCCACCAGCAGGCGGGGTTTAACCTACAATGAGCAGTTCTTC; cdr3_aa: CATSRRGLTYNEQFF
v_call: TRBV29-1; j_call: TRBJ2-5; d_call: TRBD2; cdr3_length: 12; clone_size: .; cdr3_nt: TGCAGCGTTGAGGCTAGCGGGTTGACCCAGTACTTC; cdr3_aa: CSVEASGLTQYF
v_call: TRBV4-3; j_call: TRBJ1-5; d_call: TRBD1; cdr3_length: 15; clone_size: .; cdr3_nt: TGCGCCAGCAGCCCGTCGGGACAGGATAATCAGCCCCAGCATTTT; cdr3_aa: CASSPSGQDNQPQHF
v_call: TRBV30; j_call: TRBJ2-7; d_call: .; cdr3_length: 11; clone_size: once; cdr3_nt: TGTGCCTGGAGTCCCGCCTACGAGCAGTACTTC; cdr3_aa: CAWSPAYEQYF
v_call: TRBV11-2; j_call: TRBJ2-7; d_call: .; cdr3_length: 12; clone_size: .; cdr3_nt: TGTGCCAGCAGCCAGACAGGCTACGAGCAGTACTTC; cdr3_aa: CASSQTGYEQYF
v_call: TRBV7-2; j_call: TRBJ1-6; d_call: TRBD1; cdr3_length: 15; clone_size: .; cdr3_nt: TGTGCCAGCAGCTCGTGGACAGGGGCAAATTCACCCCTCCACTTT; cdr3_aa: CASSSWTGANSPLHF
v_call: TRBV2; j_call: TRBJ2-6; d_call: .; cdr3_length: 16; clone_size: .; cdr3_nt: TGTGCCAGCAGTGAACCTCGGGGGGCCGGGGCCAACGTCCTGACTTTC; cdr3_aa: CASSEPRGAGANVLTF
v_call: TRBV11-2; j_call: TRBJ2-7; d_call: .; cdr3_length: 15; clone_size: .; cdr3_nt: TGTGCCAGCAGCCCCCTGAGGGATCCCTCCTACGAGCAGTACTTC; cdr3_aa: CASSPLRDPSYEQYF
v_call: TRBV7-8; j_call: TRBJ2-7; d_call: TRBD1; cdr3_length: 14; clone_size: .; cdr3_nt: TGTGCCAGCAGCACGCGGGACAGGGGGCGGGAGCAGTACTTC; cdr3_aa: CASSTRDRGREQYF
v_call: TRBV19; j_call: TRBJ2-5; d_call: TRBD1; cdr3_length: 13; clone_size: .; cdr3_nt: TGTGCCAGTAGTAGGGACAGGGAAGAGACCCAGTACTTC; cdr3_aa: CASSRDREETQYF
v_call: TRBV7-9; j_call: TRBJ2-7; d_call: .; cdr3_length: 13; clone_size: .; cdr3_nt: TGTGCCAGCAGTTTCGGACTTGCCTACGAGCAGTACTTC; cdr3_aa: CASSFGLAYEQYF
v_call: TRBV7-2; j_call: TRBJ2-7; d_call: .; cdr3_length: 15; clone_size: .; cdr3_nt: TGTGCCAGCAGCAAGGACCCTACGAGGGTCTACGAGCAGTACTTC; cdr3_aa: CASSKDPTRVYEQYF
v_call: TRBV2; j_call: TRBJ2-2; d_call: .; cdr3_length: 14; clone_size: medium-sized; cdr3_nt: TGTGCCAGTCGTCGGGACTTTGGACGCGGGGAGCTGTTTTTT; cdr3_aa: CASRRDFGRGELFF
v_call: TRBV4-1; j_call: TRBJ2-1; d_call: TRBD2; cdr3_length: 16; clone_size: .; cdr3_nt: TGCGCCAGCAGCCAACCAGGGACTAGCGGGGAGAATGAGCAGTTCTTC; cdr3_aa: CASSQPGTSGENEQFF
v_call: TRBV5-1; j_call: TRBJ1-3; d_call: TRBD1; cdr3_length: 15; clone_size: few; cdr3_nt: TGCGCCAGCAACGAACAGGGGGCATCTGGAAACACCATATATTTT; cdr3_aa: CASNEQGASGNTIYF
v_call: TRBV5-4; j_call: TRBJ1-1; d_call: .; cdr3_length: 14; clone_size: .; cdr3_nt: TGTGCCAGCAGCTCCACCCAGATGAACACTGAAGCTTTCTTT; cdr3_aa: CASSSTQMNTEAFF
v_call: TRBV14; j_call: TRBJ2-5; d_call: .; cdr3_length: 14; clone_size: once; cdr3_nt: TGTGCCAGCAGCTTGCGGACTTTTGGAGAGACCCAGTACTTC; cdr3_aa: CASSLRTFGETQYF
v_call: TRBV7-9; j_call: TRBJ1-6; d_call: .; cdr3_length: 16; clone_size: few; cdr3_nt: TGTGCCAGCAGCTTACTCAGGGCCCACTATAATTCACCCCTCCACTTT; cdr3_aa: CASSLLRAHYNSPLHF
v_call: TRBV18; j_call: TRBJ2-5; d_call: .; cdr3_length: 16; clone_size: .; cdr3_nt: TGTGCCAGCTCCCCCTGGCAGGGGCGCGTCCAAGAGACCCAGTACTTC; cdr3_aa: CASSPWQGRVQETQYF
v_call: TRBV19; j_call: TRBJ1-1; d_call: .; cdr3_length: 14; clone_size: once; cdr3_nt: TGTGCCAGTACCGCCCAGGGAATGAACACTGAAGCTTTCTTT; cdr3_aa: CASTAQGMNTEAFF
v_call: TRBV7-9; j_call: TRBJ2-7; d_call: TRBD2; cdr3_length: 14; clone_size: .; cdr3_nt: TGTGCCAGCGGGGGACTAGCGGGTGCCTACGAGCAGTACTTC; cdr3_aa: CASGGLAGAYEQYF
v_call: TRBV30; j_call: TRBJ2-1; d_call: .; cdr3_length: 13; clone_size: .; cdr3_nt: TGTGCCTGGAGTAGAGACAGATACAATGAGCAGTTCTTC; cdr3_aa: CAWSRDRYNEQFF
v_call: TRBV6-6; j_call: TRBJ2-1; d_call: TRBD1; cdr3_length: 15; clone_size: .; cdr3_nt: TGTGCCAGCAGTTACGTGGCAGGGGGCCACCCTGAGCAGTTCTTC; cdr3_aa: CASSYVAGGHPEQFF
v_call: TRBV9; j_call: TRBJ2-7; d_call: TRBD1; cdr3_length: 14; clone_size: .; cdr3_nt: TGTGCCAGCAGCCCACCGGGACAGGGTTACGAGCAGTACTTC; cdr3_aa: CASSPPGQGYEQYF
v_call: TRBV9; j_call: TRBJ2-7; d_call: .; cdr3_length: 14; clone_size: .; cdr3_nt: TGTGCCAGCAGCCCGGGTCCGAGCTCCTACGAGCAGTACTTC; cdr3_aa: CASSPGPSSYEQYF
v_call: TRBV30; j_call: TRBJ1-2; d_call: TRBD1; cdr3_length: 14; clone_size: few; cdr3_nt: TGTGCCTGGAGTGAAGGCAGGGGGATGTATGGCTACACCTTC; cdr3_aa: CAWSEGRGMYGYTF
v_call: TRBV7-9; j_call: TRBJ2-7; d_call: TRBD1; cdr3_length: 15; clone_size: .; cdr3_nt: TGTGCCAGCAGCCCGGACAGGGCAAAGTCCTACGAGCAGTACTTC; cdr3_aa: CASSPDRAKSYEQYF
v_call: TRBV4-1; j_call: TRBJ1-5; d_call: .; cdr3_length: 15; clone_size: .; cdr3_nt: TGCGCCAGCAGATCAATACAGGGAGTAGGACAGCCCCAGCATTTT; cdr3_aa: CASRSIQGVGQPQHF
v_call: TRBV7-2; j_call: TRBJ1-2; d_call: TRBD1; cdr3_length: 14; clone_size: .; cdr3_nt: TGTGCCAGCAGCTTAGGGGCAGGGGGCTATGGCTACACCTTC; cdr3_aa: CASSLGAGGYGYTF
v_call: TRBV6-2/TRBV6-3; j_call: TRBJ2-1; d_call: TRBD2; cdr3_length: 17; clone_size: .; cdr3_nt: TGTGCCAGCAGTTACTCGGGACTAGCGGGAGTCTACAATGAGCAGTTCTTC; cdr3_aa: CASSYSGLAGVYNEQFF
v_call: TRBV19; j_call: TRBJ2-2; d_call: .; cdr3_length: 14; clone_size: .; cdr3_nt: TGTGCCAGTAAAGGAGGGCCGAACACCGGGGAGCTGTTTTTT; cdr3_aa: CASKGGPNTGELFF
v_call: TRBV6-1; j_call: TRBJ2-1; d_call: TRBD1; cdr3_length: 16; clone_size: .; cdr3_nt: TGTGCCAGCAGTGGGCTCGACAGGGGACTCTACAATGAGCAGTTCTTC; cdr3_aa: CASSGLDRGLYNEQFF
v_call: TRBV30; j_call: TRBJ2-2; d_call: .; cdr3_length: 14; clone_size: few; cdr3_nt: TGTGCCTCCGAAGGGGGGGCCTACACCGGGGAGCTGTTTTTT; cdr3_aa: CASEGGAYTGELFF
v_call: TRBV19; j_call: TRBJ1-3; d_call: TRBD1; cdr3_length: 16; clone_size: once; cdr3_nt: TGTGCCAGTAGTACCTCCGGGACAGGGGGGTGGAACACCATATATTTT; cdr3_aa: CASSTSGTGGWNTIYF
v_call: TRBV29-1; j_call: TRBJ2-7; d_call: TRBD2; cdr3_length: 12; clone_size: .; cdr3_nt: TGCAGCGTTTCTAGCGGGAGCTACGAGCAGTACTTC; cdr3_aa: CSVSSGSYEQYF
v_call: TRBV15; j_call: TRBJ2-7; d_call: TRBD1; cdr3_length: 16; clone_size: .; cdr3_nt: TGTGCCACCAGCAGGTCGGGACAGGGGGCGCGCTACGAGCAGTACTTC; cdr3_aa: CATSRSGQGARYEQYF
v_call: TRBV5-4; j_call: TRBJ2-1; d_call: TRBD1; cdr3_length: 15; clone_size: .; cdr3_nt: TGTGCCTTGCGATCACAGGGGAGATCCTACAATGAGCAGTTCTTC; cdr3_aa: CALRSQGRSYNEQFF
v_call: TRBV7-9; j_call: TRBJ1-2; d_call: .; cdr3_length: 14; clone_size: .; cdr3_nt: TGTGCCAGCAGCTTAGCTGACAGGAACTATGGCTACACCTTC; cdr3_aa: CASSLADRNYGYTF
v_call: TRBV25-1; j_call: TRBJ2-2; d_call: .; cdr3_length: 13; clone_size: once; cdr3_nt: TGTGCCAGTGGGAGGGGGTTTGCCGGGGAGCTGTTTTTT; cdr3_aa: CASGRGFAGELFF